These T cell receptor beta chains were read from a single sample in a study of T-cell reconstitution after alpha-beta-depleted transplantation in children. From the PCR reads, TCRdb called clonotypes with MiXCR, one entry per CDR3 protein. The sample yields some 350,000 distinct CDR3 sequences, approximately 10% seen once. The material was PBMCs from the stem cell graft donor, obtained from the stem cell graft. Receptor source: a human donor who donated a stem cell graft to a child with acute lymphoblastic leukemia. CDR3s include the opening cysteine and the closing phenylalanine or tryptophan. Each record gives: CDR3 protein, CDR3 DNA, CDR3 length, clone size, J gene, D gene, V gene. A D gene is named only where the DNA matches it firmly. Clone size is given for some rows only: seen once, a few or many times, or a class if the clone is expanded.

CASVDRGAGANVLTF,TGTGCCAGCGTCGACAGGGGAGCTGGGGCCAACGTCCTGACTTTC,15,.,TRBJ2-6,TRBD1,TRBV12-3/TRBV12-4
CASSQVGETYEQYF,TGCGCCAGCAGCCAAGTGGGAGAGACCTACGAGCAGTACTTC,14,few,TRBJ2-7,.,TRBV4-1
CASSSFRVTGELFF,TGTGCCAGCAGCTCCTTCAGGGTCACCGGGGAGCTGTTTTTT,14,few,TRBJ2-2,.,TRBV7-2
CASSQDLEGTLVNLVLFF,TGCGCCAGCAGCCAAGATTTGGAGGGAACACTGGTTAATCTAGTACTGTTTTTT,18,few,TRBJ1-4,.,TRBV4-1
CASSPSPDSFYGYTF,TGTGCCAGCAGCCCTTCCCCGGACAGCTTCTATGGCTACACCTTC,15,few,TRBJ1-2,.,TRBV4-2
CASRPHSGRSTDTQYF,TGTGCCAGCAGGCCCCATAGCGGGAGAAGCACAGATACGCAGTATTTT,16,.,TRBJ2-3,TRBD2,TRBV28
CASSLDPGVAYEQYF,TGTGCCAGCAGCTTAGATCCAGGCGTAGCCTACGAGCAGTACTTC,15,.,TRBJ2-7,.,TRBV7-2
CASRMRAEAFF,TGTGCCAGCAGGATGCGCGCTGAAGCTTTCTTT,11,few,TRBJ1-1,.,TRBV12-3/TRBV12-4
CASSPRDLNYGYTF,TGCGCCAGCAGCCCCCGGGACCTAAACTATGGCTACACCTTC,14,.,TRBJ1-2,.,TRBV5-1
CASSLAKDQLFTDTQYF,TGCGCCAGCAGCTTGGCGAAGGATCAACTATTCACAGATACGCAGTATTTT,17,.,TRBJ2-3,.,TRBV5-1
CATSRDIGGYTF,TGTGCCACCAGCAGGGACATTGGTGGCTACACCTTC,12,many,TRBJ1-2,.,TRBV15
CSASPQRYEQYF,TGCAGTGCTAGTCCACAGAGGTACGAGCAGTACTTC,12,few,TRBJ2-7,.,TRBV20-1
CATSRDPVHSYEQYF,TGTGCCACCAGCAGAGATCCGGTCCACTCCTACGAGCAGTACTTC,15,.,TRBJ2-7,.,TRBV15
CASSPRLAESYNEQFF,TGTGCCAGCAGCCCTCGTTTAGCGGAATCCTACAATGAGCAGTTCTTC,16,.,TRBJ2-1,.,TRBV7-9
CASSELDKNYEQYF,TGTGCCAGCAGTGAATTAGACAAGAACTACGAGCAGTACTTC,14,few,TRBJ2-7,.,TRBV25-1
CASSRRQVVYNEQFF,TGTGCCAGCAGCCGTAGACAGGTTGTCTACAATGAGCAGTTCTTC,15,many,TRBJ2-1,.,TRBV5-4
CSVKRDTQETQYF,TGCAGCGTTAAACGGGACACCCAAGAGACCCAGTACTTC,13,few,TRBJ2-5,.,TRBV29-1
CASSEIAGRSKYSTDTQYF,TGCGCCAGCAGTGAGATAGCGGGCAGATCAAAGTATAGCACAGATACGCAGTATTTT,19,.,TRBJ2-3,TRBD2,TRBV10-1
CASSLSTSGIAWGNEQFF,TGTGCCAGCAGTTTGTCGACTAGCGGGATTGCGTGGGGCAATGAGCAGTTCTTC,18,few,TRBJ2-1,TRBD2,TRBV28
CASSQALAEYTGELFF,TGTGCCAGCAGCCAAGCGCTAGCGGAGTACACCGGGGAGCTGTTTTTT,16,.,TRBJ2-2,TRBD2,TRBV3-1
CASSIGSNNEQFF,TGTGCCAGTAGTATTGGCTCAAACAATGAGCAGTTCTTC,13,.,TRBJ2-1,.,TRBV19
CASSSPVGASKYSYEQYF,TGTGCCAGCAGCTCCCCGGTAGGGGCGTCGAAGTACTCCTACGAGCAGTACTTC,18,.,TRBJ2-7,.,TRBV11-1
CATSREAGYPGELFF,TGTGCCACCAGCAGAGAGGCAGGGTACCCCGGGGAGCTGTTTTTT,15,few,TRBJ2-2,.,TRBV15
CASSFTVGTADGSPLHF,TGTGCCAGCAGCTTTACCGTTGGGACAGCGGACGGTTCACCCCTCCACTTT,17,.,TRBJ1-6,TRBD1,TRBV11-2
CSAAGSYYNEQFF,TGCAGTGCTGCGGGTTCCTACTACAATGAGCAGTTCTTC,13,.,TRBJ2-1,.,TRBV20-1
CASSPAGSGELFF,TGTGCCAGCAGCCCGGCAGGGTCCGGGGAGCTGTTTTTT,13,many,TRBJ2-2,.,TRBV11-2
CASSPWKEGVGELFF,TGTGCCAGCTCACCATGGAAGGAGGGAGTCGGGGAGCTGTTTTTT,15,.,TRBJ2-2,.,TRBV18
CASSLSAGGGTNEQFF,TGTGCCAGCAGTTTATCTGCGGGAGGGGGTACAAATGAGCAGTTCTTC,16,many,TRBJ2-1,TRBD2,TRBV27
CATSDLSAGALEETQYF,TGTGCCACCAGTGATCTCTCGGCGGGAGCATTGGAAGAGACCCAGTACTTC,17,.,TRBJ2-5,TRBD2,TRBV24-1